This entry features one TCR beta chain sequence. Assay used: immunoSEQ multiplex PCR; TCRdb lists only in-frame clones, some missing. The data show some 250,000 clones, 88% seen once. This sample was taken from a study of blood T cell repertoires in COVID-19. The wider study: COVID-19 samples from acute and convalescent phases originated in the United States, Italy and Spain. From T cells, B-cell-depleted T cells, or PBMCs came the material, which was cDNA or gDNA.

This CDR3 spans 15 amino acids. V trimming: 2 bases; J trimming: 3 bases; junction bases outside the gene matches: 7. Looked up from germline, CDR1 is SGHNT and CDR2 is YENEEA. Sample: peripheral blood. The TCR sequence derives from a young woman with acute or convalescent COVID-19. The chain employs TRBV11-3 and TRBJ2-7; 7 positions agree with TRBD2. The DNA of the CDR3 is TGTGCCAGCAGCTTATTACGCGGGAGAAGCTACGAGCAGTACTTC. Translated: CASSLLRGRSYEQYF. The entire variable domain, with the rest obtained from reference TRBV11-3 and TRBJ2-7, is as follows: EAGVVQSPRYKIIEKKQPVAFWCNPISGHNTLYWYLQNLGQGPELLIRYENEEAVDDSQLPKDRFSAERLKGVDSTLKIQPAELGDSAVYLCASSLLRGRSYEQYFGPGTRLTVT.